This T cell receptor (beta chain) is drawn from a study of Ad26.COV2.S vaccination and SARS-CoV-2 variants. Measured with immunoSEQ multiplex PCR; TCRdb has only the in-frame clones, and not every one. The table has roughly 400,000 clones, around nine tenths seen once; the top ten hold about 2%. Regarding the study as a whole: TCR breadth and depth analyses may have underestimated total T cell responses.

In regard to this clone: The antigen remains unidentified.

Treatment given: roughly 18 received Ad26.COV2.S at low or high dose, single or two shots; 5 received placebo; per-sample allocation not given. All samples were drawn on day 63, counting from the first vaccine or placebo injection. The clonotype was recovered from a person between 18 and 65 years old who received the Ad26.COV2.S COVID-19 vaccine or a placebo. Material: peripheral blood, obtained in a trial of Ad26.COV2.S vaccine versus placebo.

The chain's CDR3 is CASSPGQGVNTGELFF. CDR3 sequence (DNA): TGTGCCAGCAGCCCCGGACAGGGAGTAAACACCGGGGAGCTGTTTTTT. The chain has TRBV7-2 and TRBJ2-2; 8 bases align to TRBD1. After removal of 5 bases from V and 2 bases from J, the junction contained 7 bases not matched to a gene. Germline V gives CDR1 SGHTA, CDR2 FQGNSA. The CDR3 consists of 16 residues.